These 17 T cell receptor beta chains were all obtained from the same sample, sequenced in a study of cytomegalovirus exposure and HLA in healthy donors. PCR employed 60 Vbeta and 13 Jbeta primers. Sequenced by immunoSEQ multiplex PCR; TCRdb stores in-frame clones only, minus some. The table has about 120,000 clones, around 77% seen once. Sequenced input: PBMCs. The receptors shown here come from a man between 18 and 35 years old in good health and CMV-seropositive.

V usage is TRBV5-6 and J usage is TRBJ2-3, with 10 bases that match TRBD2. This CDR3 region has 17 residues. J was trimmed by 6 bases and V by 2 bases; bases with no gene match: 12. Germline-derived CDR1 and CDR2 are SGHDT and YYEEEE. The DNA of the CDR3 is TGTGCCAGCAGCTTCGCCTCGGCTAGCGGGGGTATGGATACGCAGTATTTT. The encoded protein is CASSFASASGGMDTQYF. Filled out from reference TRBV5-6 and TRBJ2-3, the complete variable domain reads DAGVTQSPTHLIKTRGQQVTLRCSPKSGHDTVSWYQQALGQGPQFIFQYYEEEERQRGNFPDRFSGHQFPNYSSELNVNALLLGDSALYLCASSFASASGGMDTQYFGPGTRLTVL.

This clone was recorded only once. This chain uses TRBV10-1 with TRBJ2-2; TRBD1 aligns across 7 bases. The CDR3 consists of 18 residues. J lost 2 bases, V lost 8 bases, and 17 bases had no gene match. CDR1 is WNHNN, CDR2 SYGVQD, per germline (reference sequence). The CDR3 DNA reads as TGCGCCAGCGTTCCTCATTTGACAGGGAGCCCTAACACCGGGGAGCTGTTTTTT. As protein: CASVPHLTGSPNTGELFF.

This clone was seen only a few times. Germline and junction disagree at one end, which may indicate a read error. The chain recombines TRBV5-4 with TRBJ2-7; 9 bases map to TRBD1. CDR3 length equals 13 residues. The germline V gene has CDR1 SGHNT and CDR2 YYREEE (reference sequence). The CDR3 bases are TGTGCCAGCAGCTTTGAGGGACAGGGTATTATGAACTTC. This gives the protein CASSFEGQGIMNF.

About this clone: Other DNA sequences of this sample code for an identical CDR3. This chain links TRBV7-9 with TRBJ2-7, with TRBD2 matching over 13 bases. Germline CDR1 is SEHNR and CDR2 is FQNEAQ (reference sequence). The CDR3 is 14 residues long. With V trimmed by 5 bases and J by 3 bases, 1 base remained unmatched. For the CDR3, the DNA is TGTGCCAGCAGCCGGACTAGCGGGAGCTACGAGCAGTACTTC. This codes for CASSRTSGSYEQYF.

This sequence joins TRBV29-1 and TRBJ2-7; D not resolved. The CDR3 contains 13 residues. Trimming took 3 bases from V and 2 from J, leaving 11 bases between them. Germline values: CDR1 SQVTM, CDR2 ANQGSEA. The CDR3 DNA follows: TGCAGCGTTGATAGTGACAAAGCCTACGAGCAGTACTTC. This encodes CSVDSDKAYEQYF.

This clone turned up a few times. The J gene is TRBJ1-1, the V gene TRBV6-5, with D perhaps TRBD1 (5 bases). Per the germline V gene, CDR1 is MNHEY and CDR2 is SVGAGI. There are 15 residues in the CDR3. Trimming removed 2 bases from V and 5 bases from J, with 15 bases in between. The CDR3 region has the DNA TGTGCCAGCAGTTACGGGGGGGTACCGTGGACTGAAGCTTTCTTT. Its protein product is CASSYGGVPWTEAFF.

V and J are TRBV28 and TRBJ1-4, with TRBD1 as a possible D gene (5 bases). Trimming cost V 5 bases and J 8 bases, with 15 bases left between them. The CDR3 length is 14 residues. Germline CDR1 is MDHEN and CDR2 is SYDVKM. The CDR3 region has the DNA TGTGCCAGCAGTCGGAAGGGTCGGGGGGAAAAACTGTTTTTT. It encodes CASSRKGRGEKLFF.

The chain carries TRBV29-1 and TRBJ1-1; 7 nucleotides match TRBD1. Germline CDR1 reads SQVTM; CDR2 reads ANQGSEA. The CDR3 extends over 12 amino acids. The trim removed 7 bases at V and 1 base at J, leaving 3 bases unmatched. CDR3 sequence reads: CSARDRNTEAFF. The CDR3 DNA reads TGCAGCGCCAGGGACAGGAACACTGAAGCTTTCTTT.

This chain links TRBV5-1 with TRBJ2-7, with 10 bases fitting TRBD2. The CDR3 runs 16 residues. Germline CDR1 SGHRS, CDR2 YFSETQ. After removal of 1 base from V and 5 bases from J, the junction contained 9 bases not matched to a gene. The CDR3 DNA reads TGCGCCAGCAGCTTGCTCGCTAGCGGGGGTTCAGACGAGCAGTACTTC. The encoded protein is CASSLLASGGSDEQYF.

The chain carries TRBV21-1 and TRBJ1-6; TRBD1 is the table's D call and was not checked against the DNA. TRBV21-1 is listed as a pseudogene. The CDR3 has 16 residues. The CDR3 region has the DNA TGTGCCAGCAGCAAAGACATTCCCTCCTATAATTCACCCCTCCACTTT. It codes for CASSKDIPSYNSPLHF.

V and J are TRBV4-2 and TRBJ2-7, with TRBD1 matching 8 bases. The CDR3 contains 15 residues. Germline V gene sequence: CDR1 LGHNA, CDR2 YNFKEQ. V lost 0 bases and J lost 3; bases outside the gene matches: 4. The CDR3 protein is CASSQDYRGIYEQYF. The DNA for the CDR3 is TGTGCCAGCAGCCAAGACTACAGGGGGATCTACGAGCAGTACTTC.

J is TRBJ2-5 and V is TRBV10-3, with 8 bases matching TRBD1. The end of the DNA is better explained by TRBJ2-7, so the J call may be wrong. The germline V gene encodes CDR1 ENHRY and CDR2 SYGVKD. The CDR3 spans 15 residues. CDR3 protein: CAISTRTGLTYEQYF. The CDR3 DNA follows: TGTGCCATCAGTACCCGGACAGGGCTGACCTACGAGCAGTACTTC.

The rearrangement uses TRBV2 and TRBJ1-2; a weak D match, TRBD1 (5 bases). Germline CDR1 and CDR2: SNHLY and FYNNEI. The CDR3 loop spans 12 amino acids. V was cut by 7 bases and J by 8 bases, with 14 bases left in between. The CDR3 region is CASTWGSWGYTF. In nucleotides, the CDR3 is TGTGCCAGCACCTGGGGCAGCTGGGGCTACACCTTC.

This chain links TRBV25-1 with TRBJ2-2, with a tentative D call TRBD2 (6 bases). V was shortened by 9 bases and J by 2 bases, with 13 bases between the two germline ends. This CDR3 is built from 14 residues. Per the germline V gene, CDR1 is MGHDK and CDR2 is SYGVNS. This chain's CDR3 is CASQAGGNTGELFF. The CDR3 nucleotides read TGTGCCAGTCAAGCGGGTGGTAACACCGGGGAGCTGTTTTTT.

This clone was observed once. The chain has TRBV18 and TRBJ1-5; 7 bases match TRBD1. V dropped 4 bases and J dropped 4; count of bases not matched to a gene: 4. The CDR3 loop spans 14 amino acids. CDR1 and CDR2 from the germline V gene are KGHSH and LQKENI. CDR3 sequence: CASSLMTGNQPQHF. CDR3 in DNA: TGTGCCAGCTCACTAATGACAGGGAATCAGCCCCAGCATTTT.

The gene calls are TRBV9 and TRBJ2-2; D not resolved. Germline values: CDR1 SGDLS, CDR2 YYNGEE. V gave up 0 bases and J gave up 2 bases, with 14 bases separating them. This CDR3 is built from 17 residues. The CDR3 DNA reads TGTGCCAGCAGCGTAGCTTTTATTCCAGGAAACACCGGGGAGCTGTTTTTT. As protein: CASSVAFIPGNTGELFF.

The genes are TRBV7-2 and TRBJ1-6, with D perhaps TRBD1 (6 bases). The length of the CDR3 is 16 residues. The germline CDR1 and CDR2 sequences are SGHTA and FQGNSA. Trimming left V 2 bases short and J 3 bases short, with 11 bases between. The CDR3 protein is CASSLKQGVYNSPLHF. CDR3 DNA: TGTGCCAGCAGCTTAAAACAGGGCGTCTATAATTCACCCCTCCACTTT.